The clone carrying this T cell receptor beta chain has a handful of counts. Its antigen is not identified. Patients were excluded for autoimmune disease history or systemic immunosuppression. This record belongs to a study of OX40 agonist ivuxolimab in advanced cancers. Whole-study context: Intravenous ivuxolimab was administered to patients every 2 weeks at 0.01 to 10 mg/kg.

The CDR3 spans 14 residues. V lost 4 bases and J lost 4; bases outside the gene matches: 5. Germline CDR1 is WNHNN and CDR2 is SYGVQD (reference sequence). Here immunoSEQ multiplex PCR was the method, and the copy in TCRdb shows in-frame clones only, minus some. The sample shows 60,000 or so clones, approximately 81% of them seen only once. General study results and limits: On average, a greater number of expanded clones characterised CD8+ T cells relative to CD4+.

The TCR originated in an adult with an advanced solid tumor such as melanoma, head and neck, liver or kidney cancer. The sample in question was CD4+ or CD8+ T cells sorted from blood, obtained in a trial of the OX40 agonist ivuxolimab. The J gene is TRBJ2-3, the V gene TRBV10-1; 7 positions agree with TRBD2. CDR3 DNA: TGCGCCAGCAGTGTGCGGGGAGGGCCAGATACGCAGTATTTT. It is translated as CASSVRGGPDTQYF.